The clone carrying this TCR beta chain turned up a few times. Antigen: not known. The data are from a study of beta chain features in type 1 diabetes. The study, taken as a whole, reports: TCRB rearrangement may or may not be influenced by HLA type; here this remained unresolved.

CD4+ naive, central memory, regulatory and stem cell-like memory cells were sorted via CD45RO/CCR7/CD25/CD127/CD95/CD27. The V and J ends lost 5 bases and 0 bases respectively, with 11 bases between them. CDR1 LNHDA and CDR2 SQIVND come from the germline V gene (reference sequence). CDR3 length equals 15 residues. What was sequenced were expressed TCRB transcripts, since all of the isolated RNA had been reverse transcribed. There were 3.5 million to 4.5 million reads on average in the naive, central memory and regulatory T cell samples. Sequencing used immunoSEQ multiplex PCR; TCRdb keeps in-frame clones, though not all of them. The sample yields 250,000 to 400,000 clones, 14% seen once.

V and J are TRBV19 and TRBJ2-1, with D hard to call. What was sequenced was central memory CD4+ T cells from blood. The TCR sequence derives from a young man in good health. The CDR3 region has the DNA TGTGCCAGTAGTCCTAACCCGGGCTCCTACAATGAGCAGTTCTTC. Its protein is CASSPNPGSYNEQFF. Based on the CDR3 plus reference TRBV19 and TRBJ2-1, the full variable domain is DGGITQSPKYLFRKEGQNVTLSCEQNLNHDAMYWYRQDPGQGLRLIYYSQIVNDFQKGDIAEGYSVSREKKESFPLTVTSAQKNPTAFYLCASSPNPGSYNEQFFGPGTRLTVL.